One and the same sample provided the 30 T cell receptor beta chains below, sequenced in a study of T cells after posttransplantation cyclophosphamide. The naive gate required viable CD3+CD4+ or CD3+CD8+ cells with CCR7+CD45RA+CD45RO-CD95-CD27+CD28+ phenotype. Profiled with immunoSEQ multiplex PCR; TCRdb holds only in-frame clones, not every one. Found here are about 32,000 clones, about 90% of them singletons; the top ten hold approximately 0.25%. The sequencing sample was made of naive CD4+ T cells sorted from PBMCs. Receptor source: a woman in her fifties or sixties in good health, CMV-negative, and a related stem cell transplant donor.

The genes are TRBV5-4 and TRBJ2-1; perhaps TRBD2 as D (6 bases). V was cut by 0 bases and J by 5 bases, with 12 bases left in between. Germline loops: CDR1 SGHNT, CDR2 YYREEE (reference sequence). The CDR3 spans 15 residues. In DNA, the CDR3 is TGTGCCAGCAGCTTGGGACTAGTGCGAAACAATGAGCAGTTCTTC. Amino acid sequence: CASSLGLVRNNEQFF.

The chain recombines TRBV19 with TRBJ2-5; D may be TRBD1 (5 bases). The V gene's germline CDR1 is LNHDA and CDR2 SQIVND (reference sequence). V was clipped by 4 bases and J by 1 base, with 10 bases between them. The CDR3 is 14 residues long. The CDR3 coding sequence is TGTGCCAGTAGTACTACAGGAAGCCAAGAGACCCAGTACTTC. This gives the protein CASSTTGSQETQYF.

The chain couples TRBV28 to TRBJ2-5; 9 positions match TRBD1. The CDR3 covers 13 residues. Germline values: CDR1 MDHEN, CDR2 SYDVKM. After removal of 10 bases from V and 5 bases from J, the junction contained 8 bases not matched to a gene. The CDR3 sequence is CATRQGGLETQYF. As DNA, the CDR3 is TGTGCCACCCGACAGGGGGGCTTGGAGACCCAGTACTTC.

DNA for the CDR3: TGTGCCAGCAGCTTGGGACAGGGGTTCTACGAGCAGTACTTC. It translates to CASSLGQGFYEQYF. The V call is TRBV5-7, the J call TRBJ2-7, with 8 bases lining up with TRBD1. TRBV5-7 is reported as an ORF; its role is uncertain. The CDR3 runs 14 residues. The J segment lost 3 bases and the V segment lost 0 bases, leaving 2 bases of the junction unmatched.

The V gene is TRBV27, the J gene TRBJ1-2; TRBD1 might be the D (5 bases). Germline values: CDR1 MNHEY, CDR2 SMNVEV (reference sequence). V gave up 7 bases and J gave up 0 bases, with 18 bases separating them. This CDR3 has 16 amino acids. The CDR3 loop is CASTPDWTLPNYGYTF. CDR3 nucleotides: TGTGCCAGCACCCCCGATTGGACATTACCTAACTATGGCTACACCTTC.

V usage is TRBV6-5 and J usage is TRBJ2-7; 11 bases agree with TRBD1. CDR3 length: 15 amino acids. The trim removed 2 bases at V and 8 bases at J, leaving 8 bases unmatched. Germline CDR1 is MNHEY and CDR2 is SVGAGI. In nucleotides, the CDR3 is TGTGCCAGCAGTTACGGGCTTGGACAGGGGGCACAGCAGTACTTC. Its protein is CASSYGLGQGAQQYF.

The CDR3 coding sequence is TGTGCCAGCAGCTTAGTTTCGGGGGGGACCGGGGAGCTGTTTTTT. Its translation: CASSLVSGGTGELFF. V and J are TRBV7-2 and TRBJ2-2; 8 bases match TRBD2. CDR1 SGHTA and CDR2 FQGNSA come from the germline V gene. This CDR3 spans 15 amino acids. Unmatched junction bases numbered 3, after V lost 1 base and J lost 5 bases.

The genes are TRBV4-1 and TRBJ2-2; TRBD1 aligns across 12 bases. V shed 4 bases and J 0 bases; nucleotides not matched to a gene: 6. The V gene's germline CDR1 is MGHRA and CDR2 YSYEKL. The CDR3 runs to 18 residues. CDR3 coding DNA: TGCGCCAGCAGCCGGGGGACAGGGGGCGAGGCGAACACCGGGGAGCTGTTTTTT. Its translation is CASSRGTGGEANTGELFF.

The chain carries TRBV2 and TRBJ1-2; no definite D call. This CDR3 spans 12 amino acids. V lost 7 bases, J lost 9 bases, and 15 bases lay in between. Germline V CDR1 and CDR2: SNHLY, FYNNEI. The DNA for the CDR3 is TGTGCCAGCACCCGAAATGAGATCAGCTACACCTTC. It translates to CASTRNEISYTF.

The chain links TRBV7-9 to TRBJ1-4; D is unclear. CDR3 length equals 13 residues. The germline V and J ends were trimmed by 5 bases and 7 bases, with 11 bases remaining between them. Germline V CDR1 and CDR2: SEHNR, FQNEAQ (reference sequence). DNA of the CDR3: TGTGCCAGCAGCCCCATACAGTCTGAAAAACTGTTTTTT. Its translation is CASSPIQSEKLFF.

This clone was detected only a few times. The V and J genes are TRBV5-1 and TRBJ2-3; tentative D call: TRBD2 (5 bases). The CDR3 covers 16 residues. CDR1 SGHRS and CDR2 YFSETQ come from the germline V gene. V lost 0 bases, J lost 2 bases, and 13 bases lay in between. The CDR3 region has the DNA TGCGCCAGCAGCTTGGGGAGGCAGTTATTCACAGATACGCAGTATTTT. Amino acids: CASSLGRQLFTDTQYF.

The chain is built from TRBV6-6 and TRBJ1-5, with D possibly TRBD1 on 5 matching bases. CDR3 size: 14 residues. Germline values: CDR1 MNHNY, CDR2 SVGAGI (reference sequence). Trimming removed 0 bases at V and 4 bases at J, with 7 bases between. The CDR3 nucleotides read TGTGCCAGCAGTTACTCGGGGGGAAATCAGCCCCAGCATTTT. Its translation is CASSYSGGNQPQHF.

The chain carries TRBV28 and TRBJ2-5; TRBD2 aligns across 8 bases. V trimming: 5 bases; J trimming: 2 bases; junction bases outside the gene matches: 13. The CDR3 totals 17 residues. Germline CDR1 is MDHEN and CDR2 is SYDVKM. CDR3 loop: CASSDSGGAKGQETQYF. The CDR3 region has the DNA TGTGCCAGCAGTGACTCGGGGGGGGCTAAAGGGCAAGAGACCCAGTACTTC.

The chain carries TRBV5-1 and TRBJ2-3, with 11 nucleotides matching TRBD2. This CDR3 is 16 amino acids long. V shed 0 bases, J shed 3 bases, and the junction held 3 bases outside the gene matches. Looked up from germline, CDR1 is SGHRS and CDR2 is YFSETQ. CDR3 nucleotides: TGCGCCAGCAGCTTGGTCCCTAGCGGGGGGACAGATACGCAGTATTTT. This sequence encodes CASSLVPSGGTDTQYF.

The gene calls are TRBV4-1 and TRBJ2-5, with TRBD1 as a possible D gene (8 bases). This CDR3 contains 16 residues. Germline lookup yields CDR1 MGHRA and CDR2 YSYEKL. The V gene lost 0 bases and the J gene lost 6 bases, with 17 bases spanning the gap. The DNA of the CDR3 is TGCGCCAGCAGCCAAGAGGGTACAGGGGGGGCAAAGACCCAGTACTTC. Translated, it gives CASSQEGTGGAKTQYF.

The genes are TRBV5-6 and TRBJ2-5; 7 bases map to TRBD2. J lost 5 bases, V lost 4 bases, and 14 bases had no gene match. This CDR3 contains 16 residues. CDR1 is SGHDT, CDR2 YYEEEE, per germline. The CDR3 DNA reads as TGTGCCAGCAGCACCGGACCCAGCGGGACTGCCGAGACCCAGTACTTC. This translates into CASSTGPSGTAETQYF.

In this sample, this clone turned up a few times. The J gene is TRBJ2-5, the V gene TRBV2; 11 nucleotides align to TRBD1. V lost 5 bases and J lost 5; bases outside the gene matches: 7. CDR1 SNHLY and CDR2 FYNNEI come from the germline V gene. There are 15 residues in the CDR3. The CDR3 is CASSWDRGKEETQYF. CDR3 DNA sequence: TGTGCCAGCAGTTGGGACAGGGGGAAGGAGGAGACCCAGTACTTC.

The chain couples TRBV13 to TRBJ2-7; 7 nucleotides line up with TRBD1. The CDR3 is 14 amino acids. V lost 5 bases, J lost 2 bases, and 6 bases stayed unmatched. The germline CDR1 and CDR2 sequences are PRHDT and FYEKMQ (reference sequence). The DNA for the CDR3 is TGTGCCAGCAGCCACCGACAGGGTACCTACGAGCAGTACTTC. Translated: CASSHRQGTYEQYF.

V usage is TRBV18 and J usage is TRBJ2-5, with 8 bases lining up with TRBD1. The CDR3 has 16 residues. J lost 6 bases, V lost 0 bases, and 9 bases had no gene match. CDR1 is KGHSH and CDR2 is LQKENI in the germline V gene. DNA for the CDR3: TGTGCCAGCTCACCACCGGGGAGACAGGGGTCCAAGACCCAGTACTTC. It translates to CASSPPGRQGSKTQYF.

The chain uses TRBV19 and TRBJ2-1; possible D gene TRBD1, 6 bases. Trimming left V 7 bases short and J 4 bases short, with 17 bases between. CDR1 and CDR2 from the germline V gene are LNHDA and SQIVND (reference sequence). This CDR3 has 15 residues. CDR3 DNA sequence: TGTGCCAGTAACAAACTCGAGGGGGTGTACAATGAGCAGTTCTTC. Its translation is CASNKLEGVYNEQFF.

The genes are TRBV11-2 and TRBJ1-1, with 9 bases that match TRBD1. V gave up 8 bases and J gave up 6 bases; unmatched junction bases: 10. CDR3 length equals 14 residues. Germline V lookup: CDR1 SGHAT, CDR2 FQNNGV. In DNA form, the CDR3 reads TGTGCCAGCGTTATACAGGGGGCGCGTGCTGAAGCTTTCTTT. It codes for CASVIQGARAEAFF. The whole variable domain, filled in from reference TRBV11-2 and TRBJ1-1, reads EAGVAQSPRYKIIEKRQSVAFWCNPISGHATLYWYQQILGQGPKLLIQFQNNGVVDDSQLPKDRFSAERLKGVDSTLKIQPAKLEDSAVYLCASVIQGARAEAFFGQGTRLTVV.

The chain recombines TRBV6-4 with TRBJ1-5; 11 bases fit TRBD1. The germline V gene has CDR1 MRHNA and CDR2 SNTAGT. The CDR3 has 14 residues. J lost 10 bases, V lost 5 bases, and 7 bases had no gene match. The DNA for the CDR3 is TGTGCCAGCAGTACGGACAGGGGGCTCTTCCCCCAGCATTTT. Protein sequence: CASSTDRGLFPQHF.

The CDR3 is CASSIDLALRDTQYF. The CDR3 DNA follows: TGTGCCAGTAGTATAGATTTGGCACTGAGGGATACGCAGTATTTT. The chain links TRBV19 to TRBJ2-3; no clear D gene. The CDR3 spans 15 residues. Trimming removed 0 bases at V and 6 bases at J, with 13 bases between. The germline V gene encodes CDR1 LNHDA and CDR2 SQIVND (reference sequence).

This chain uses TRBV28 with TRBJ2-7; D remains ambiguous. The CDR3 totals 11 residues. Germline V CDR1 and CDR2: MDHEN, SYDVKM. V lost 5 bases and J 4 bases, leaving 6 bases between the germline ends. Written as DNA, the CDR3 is TGTGCCAGCAGTGTACGGTACGAGCAGTACTTC. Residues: CASSVRYEQYF.

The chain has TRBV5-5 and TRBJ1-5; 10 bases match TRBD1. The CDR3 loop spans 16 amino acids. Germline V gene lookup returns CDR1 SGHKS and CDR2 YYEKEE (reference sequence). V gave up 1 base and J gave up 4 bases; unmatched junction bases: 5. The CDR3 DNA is TGTGCCAGCAGCTTGCTCGGACAGGGGGGGAATCAGCCCCAGCATTTT. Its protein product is CASSLLGQGGNQPQHF. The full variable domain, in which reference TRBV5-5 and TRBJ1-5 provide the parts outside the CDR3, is DAGVTQSPTHLIKTRGQQVTLRCSPISGHKSVSWYQQVLGQGPQFIFQYYEKEERGRGNFPDRFSARQFPNYSSELNVNALLLGDSALYLCASSLLGQGGNQPQHFGDGTRLSIL.

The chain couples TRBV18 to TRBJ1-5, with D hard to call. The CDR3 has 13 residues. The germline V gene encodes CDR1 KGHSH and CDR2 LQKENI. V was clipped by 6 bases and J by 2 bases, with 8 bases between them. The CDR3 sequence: CASSADRNQPQHF. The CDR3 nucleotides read TGTGCCAGCTCGGCAGATCGCAATCAGCCCCAGCATTTT.

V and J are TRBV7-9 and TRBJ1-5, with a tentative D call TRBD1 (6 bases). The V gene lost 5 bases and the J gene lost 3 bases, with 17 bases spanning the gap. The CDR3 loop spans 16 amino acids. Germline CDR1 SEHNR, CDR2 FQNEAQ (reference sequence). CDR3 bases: TGTGCCAGCAGCCTCGGACAGCCTACATCCAATCAGCCCCAGCATTTT. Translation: CASSLGQPTSNQPQHF. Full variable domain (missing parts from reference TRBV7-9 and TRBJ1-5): DTGVSQNPRHKITKRGQNVTFRCDPISEHNRLYWYRQTLGQGPEFLTYFQNEAQLEKSRLLSDRFSAERPKGSFSTLEIQRTEQGDSAMYLCASSLGQPTSNQPQHFGDGTRLSIL.

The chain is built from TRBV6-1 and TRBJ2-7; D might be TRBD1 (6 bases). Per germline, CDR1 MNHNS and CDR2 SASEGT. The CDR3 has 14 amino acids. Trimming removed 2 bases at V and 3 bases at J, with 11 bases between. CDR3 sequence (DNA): TGTGCCAGCAGTGAATTTTCCAGGGGCTACGAGCAGTACTTC. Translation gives CASSEFSRGYEQYF.

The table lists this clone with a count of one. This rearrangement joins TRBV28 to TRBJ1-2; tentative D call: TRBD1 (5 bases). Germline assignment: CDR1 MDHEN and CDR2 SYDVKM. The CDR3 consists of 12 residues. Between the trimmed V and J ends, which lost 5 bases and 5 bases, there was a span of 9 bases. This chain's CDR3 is CASSTTAYGYTF. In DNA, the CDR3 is TGTGCCAGCAGTACGACAGCTTATGGCTACACCTTC.

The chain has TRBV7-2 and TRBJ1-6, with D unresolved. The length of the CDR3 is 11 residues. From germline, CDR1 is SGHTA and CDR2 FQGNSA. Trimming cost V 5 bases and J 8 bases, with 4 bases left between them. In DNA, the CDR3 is TGTGCCAGCAGCCTTGATTCACCCCTCCACTTT. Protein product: CASSLDSPLHF.